This T cell receptor (beta chain) derives from a study of blood T cells in healthy people across ages. Notes on the study in general: Higher diversity and more naive CD4+ cells were features of long-lived donors, compared to aged donors. Bulk PBMC profiling left naive and antigen-experienced comparisons inconclusive. Diversity estimates from one million T cells were considered underestimates.

Per sample, no less than 5.5 micrograms of total RNA were extracted. Germline V gives CDR1 MGHDK, CDR2 SYGVNS. This CDR3 is 12 amino acids long. V dropped 1 base and J dropped 8 bases, with 8 bases sitting between them. The use of a sample-barcoded 5' primer and a J-beta primer mix characterized a second PCR of about 7 to 12 cycles. TCRdb processed the 5' RACE reads anew with MiXCR; each CDR3 protein has one entry. The sample has about 1.7 million distinct CDR3 sequences, about 30% seen once. This clonotype was counted a few times. Its specificity is not known. The V gene is TRBV25-1, the J gene TRBJ1-2; D remains ambiguous. Sequenced sample: blood. The receptor comes from a young woman in good health. CDR3 in DNA: TGTGCCAGCAGTGAATCCCCGGGCGGCTACACCTTC. Translation: CASSESPGGYTF.